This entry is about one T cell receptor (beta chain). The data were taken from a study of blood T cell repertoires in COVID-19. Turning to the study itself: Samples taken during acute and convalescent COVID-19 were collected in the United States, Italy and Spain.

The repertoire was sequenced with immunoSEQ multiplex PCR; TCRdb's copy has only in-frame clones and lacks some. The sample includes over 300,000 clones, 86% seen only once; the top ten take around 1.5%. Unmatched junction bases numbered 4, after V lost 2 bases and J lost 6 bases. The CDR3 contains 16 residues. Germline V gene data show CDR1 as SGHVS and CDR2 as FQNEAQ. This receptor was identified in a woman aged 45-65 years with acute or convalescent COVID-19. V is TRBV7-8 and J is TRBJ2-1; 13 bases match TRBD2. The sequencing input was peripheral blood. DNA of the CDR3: TGTGCCAGCAGCTTATTGGGACTAGCGGGAACCAATGAGCAGTTCTTC. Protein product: CASSLLGLAGTNEQFF.